One sample yielded the 22 T cell receptor beta chains listed below, sequenced in a study of T cell changes during pregnancy in multiple sclerosis. The protocol was immunoSEQ multiplex PCR, while the TCRdb copy is restricted to in-frame clones and leaves out a portion. The sample shows approximately 96,000 clones, just over 90% of them seen only once. The source was peripheral blood, collected after pregnancy. These receptors all come from a female donor in good health, enrolled as a control in a pregnancy study.

This chain links TRBV6-5 with TRBJ2-2; D possibly corresponds to TRBD1 (5 bases). Looked up from germline, CDR1 is MNHEY and CDR2 is SVGAGI. V was cut by 2 bases and J by 3 bases, with 10 bases left in between. This CDR3 comprises 15 residues. This CDR3 reads CASSYRGIHTGELFF. The DNA for the CDR3 is TGTGCCAGCAGTTACAGGGGAATACACACCGGGGAGCTGTTTTTT.

This rearrangement joins TRBV7-8 to TRBJ2-1; 10 bases match TRBD2. The CDR3 contains 16 residues. Looked up from germline, CDR1 is SGHVS and CDR2 is FQNEAQ. The trim removed 5 bases at V and 5 bases at J, leaving 9 bases unmatched. The CDR3 DNA is TGTGCCAGCAGCGGTCTACGAGCGGGGGGGGACAATGAGCAGTTCTTC. Its protein is CASSGLRAGGDNEQFF.

This clone was observed a single time. The chain links TRBV6-4 to TRBJ1-1; 8 nucleotides align to TRBD1. The V segment lost 6 bases and the J segment 5 bases; nucleotides outside the gene matches: 8. The CDR3 has 14 residues. Germline CDR1 and CDR2: MRHNA and SNTAGT. DNA for the CDR3: TGTGCCAGCAGCCAGACAGGGGAGCGAACTGAAGCTTTCTTT. Translation: CASSQTGERTEAFF.

This chain links TRBV18 with TRBJ1-4, with D perhaps matching TRBD1 (6 bases). Trimming pared 4 bases from V and 6 bases from J, leaving 12 bases between. There are 14 residues in the CDR3. Germline CDR1 is KGHSH and CDR2 is LQKENI. CDR3 sequence reads: CASSQGQPDEKLFF. The CDR3 region has the DNA TGTGCCAGCTCACAAGGACAGCCTGATGAAAAACTGTTTTTT. The full variable domain, completed using reference TRBV18 and TRBJ1-4, is NAGVMQNPRHLVRRRGQEARLRCSPMKGHSHVYWYRQLPEEGLKFMVYLQKENIIDESGMPKERFSAEFPKEGPSILRIQQVVRGDSAAYFCASSQGQPDEKLFFGSGTQLSVL.

The V call is TRBV5-1, the J call TRBJ1-2, with a possible D match to TRBD1 (5 bases). CDR3 length: 12 amino acids. V was pared by 5 bases and J by 4 bases, with 9 bases between. Germline loops: CDR1 SGHRS, CDR2 YFSETQ. The CDR3 nucleotides read TGCGCCAGCAGGACAGACTCCTATGGCTACACCTTC. This translates into CASRTDSYGYTF.

This clone was detected only once. The gene calls are TRBV28 and TRBJ2-2, with D maybe TRBD1 (6 bases). This CDR3 region has 15 residues. With 5 bases removed from V and 6 bases from J, the gap between germline ends came to 16 bases. Germline CDR1 reads MDHEN; CDR2 reads SYDVKM. CDR3 nucleotide sequence: TGTGCCAGCAGTCTCACAGGGTTGAGCGCCGGGGAGCTGTTTTTT. Translating it yields CASSLTGLSAGELFF.

This chain connects TRBV6-6 to TRBJ2-3; D is uncertain. Trimming removed 6 bases from V and 0 bases from J, with 13 bases in between. Germline V gene sequence: CDR1 MNHNY, CDR2 SVGAGI (reference sequence). This CDR3 has 15 amino acids. The DNA of the CDR3 is TGTGCCAGCAGAAGAACTCTTACTAGCACAGATACGCAGTATTTT. Its translation is CASRRTLTSTDTQYF.

The chain combines TRBV19 with TRBJ2-3; possibly TRBD2 for D (5 bases). There are 13 residues in the CDR3. Germline values: CDR1 LNHDA, CDR2 SQIVND (reference sequence). The germline V and J ends were trimmed by 1 base and 6 bases, with 8 bases remaining between them. The CDR3 loop is CASSIGRRDTQYF. CDR3 DNA sequence: TGTGCCAGTAGTATAGGTAGGAGGGATACGCAGTATTTT.

V gene TRBV4-1 combines with J gene TRBJ2-1, with 7 bases aligning to TRBD2. The CDR3 is 16 residues long. Germline CDR1 reads MGHRA; CDR2 reads YSYEKL. The V gene end was trimmed by 0 bases and the J gene end by 5 bases; junction bases not matched to a gene: 7. This chain's CDR3 is CASSQEGASGNNEQFF. CDR3 DNA: TGCGCCAGCAGCCAAGAAGGAGCTAGCGGCAACAATGAGCAGTTCTTC.

V and J are TRBV6-6 and TRBJ2-3; 7 positions agree with TRBD1. CDR3 size: 15 residues. CDR1 and CDR2 from the germline V gene are MNHNY and SVGAGI (reference sequence). With 6 bases clipped from V and 7 bases from J, the junction kept 13 bases outside the gene matches. The CDR3 DNA reads as TGTGCCAGCAGGGACCGGGACAGCCTTAGGAATACGCAGTATTTT. It specifies CASRDRDSLRNTQYF.

This clone has just one count. The chain is built from TRBV10-3 and TRBJ2-7, with 13 bases lining up with TRBD2. J lost 2 bases, V lost 4 bases, and 5 bases had no gene match. In germline, CDR1 is ENHRY, CDR2 SYGVKD. The CDR3 is made up of 16 amino acids. CDR3 nucleotide sequence: TGTGCCATCAGTGGGGGGACTAGCGGGACCGCCTACGAGCAGTACTTC. Encoded protein: CAISGGTSGTAYEQYF.

V usage is TRBV7-9 and J usage is TRBJ2-7; 13 positions match TRBD2. The CDR3 is 15 amino acids. V lost 4 bases and J lost 9; bases outside the gene matches: 9. CDR1 is SEHNR, CDR2 FQNEAQ, per germline (reference sequence). The chain's CDR3 is CASSSWTSGSLGQYF. CDR3 nucleotide sequence: TGTGCCAGCAGCTCCTGGACTAGCGGGAGTCTAGGGCAGTACTTC.

This clone was found once. The rearrangement uses TRBV5-1 and TRBJ2-5; TRBD2 matches at 8 bases. The CDR3 has 15 residues. Germline trimming cut 1 base from V and 4 bases from J; bases unmatched to any gene: 6. Per germline, CDR1 SGHRS and CDR2 YFSETQ. CDR3 sequence: CASSLSGGRAETQYF. CDR3 in DNA: TGCGCCAGCAGCTTGTCGGGAGGGAGGGCAGAGACCCAGTACTTC.

V gene TRBV6-1 combines with J gene TRBJ1-5; D perhaps matches TRBD1 (5 bases). Trimming shortened V by 1 base and J by 2 bases, and 12 bases separated the two germline ends. From germline, CDR1 is MNHNS and CDR2 SASEGT. There are 16 residues in the CDR3. In DNA form, the CDR3 reads TGTGCCAGCAGTGAAGTTGCTGGGGGGGGCAATCAGCCCCAGCATTTT. It yields the protein CASSEVAGGGNQPQHF.

The chain recombines TRBV6-6 with TRBJ2-7; 8 nucleotides align to TRBD1. V lost 6 bases, J lost 2 bases, and 9 bases stayed unmatched. Germline-derived CDR1 and CDR2 are MNHNY and SVGAGI (reference sequence). The CDR3 is 15 residues long. The CDR3, as DNA: TGTGCCAGCAGACCTCCGGGACAGGTGGCCTACGAGCAGTACTTC. This codes for CASRPPGQVAYEQYF.

The V gene is TRBV28, the J gene TRBJ1-2; 7 bases map to TRBD1. The CDR3 runs to 14 residues. Germline assignment: CDR1 MDHEN and CDR2 SYDVKM. V shed 2 bases, J shed 0 bases, and the junction held 0 bases outside the gene matches. In DNA, the CDR3 is TGTGCCAGCAGTTTAACAGGGGCTAACTATGGCTACACCTTC. Its protein is CASSLTGANYGYTF.

The J gene is TRBJ1-4, the V gene TRBV6-5, with TRBD1 matching over 7 bases. Germline assignment: CDR1 MNHEY and CDR2 SVGAGI. The CDR3 is made up of 14 amino acids. V dropped 6 bases and J dropped 5; count of bases not matched to a gene: 6. CDR3 residues: CASRRGQRNEKLFF. The CDR3 nucleotides read TGTGCCAGCAGAAGGGGACAGCGAAATGAAAAACTGTTTTTT.

The J gene is TRBJ2-1, the V gene TRBV5-4; 9 bases fit TRBD2. Trimming at V came to 3 bases and at J to 6 bases, leaving 7 bases not matched to a gene. Germline CDR1 SGHNT, CDR2 YYREEE (reference sequence). This CDR3 has 15 amino acids. The CDR3 region is CASSYGSGSPNEQFF. The CDR3 bases are TGTGCCAGCAGCTACGGTAGCGGGAGTCCCAATGAGCAGTTCTTC. Using reference TRBV5-4 and TRBJ2-1 for the parts outside the CDR3, the full variable domain is ETGVTQSPTHLIKTRGQQVTLRCSSQSGHNTVSWYQQALGQGPQFIFQYYREEENGRGNFPPRFSGLQFPNYSSELNVNALELDDSALYLCASSYGSGSPNEQFFGPGTRLTVL.

The gene calls are TRBV19 and TRBJ1-2; D gene unclear. Germline V lookup: CDR1 LNHDA, CDR2 SQIVND (reference sequence). The CDR3 covers 14 residues. Trimming left V 3 bases short and J 4 bases short, with 12 bases between. The CDR3 nucleotides are TGTGCCAGTAGTATTACTCCCCCGGGCTATGGCTACACCTTC. Translating it yields CASSITPPGYGYTF.

The chain has TRBV10-2 and TRBJ1-2, with D perhaps matching TRBD1 (6 bases). Trimming stripped 3 bases from V and 7 bases from J, with 15 bases between. CDR1 WSHSY and CDR2 SAAADI come from the germline V gene. This CDR3 has 14 residues. The CDR3 here is CASSDGTSPGGYTF. CDR3 DNA sequence: TGCGCCAGCAGTGACGGGACATCCCCCGGTGGCTACACCTTC.

The chain links TRBV10-3 to TRBJ2-7; 7 bases align to TRBD1. With 10 bases clipped from V and 3 bases from J, the junction kept 12 bases outside the gene matches. CDR1 and CDR2 (germline): ENHRY, SYGVKD. The CDR3 runs to 14 residues. The CDR3 here is CATGAGDRNYEQYF. CDR3 nucleotides: TGTGCCACCGGGGCCGGGGACAGAAACTACGAGCAGTACTTC.

This chain links TRBV19 with TRBJ2-1; 7 bases agree with TRBD1. Germline-derived CDR1 and CDR2 are LNHDA and SQIVND (reference sequence). The CDR3 runs 13 residues. Trimming at V came to 10 bases and at J to 4 bases, leaving 7 bases not matched to a gene. The CDR3: CATQDRMYNEQFF. The CDR3 nucleotides are TGTGCCACTCAGGACAGGATGTACAATGAGCAGTTCTTC.